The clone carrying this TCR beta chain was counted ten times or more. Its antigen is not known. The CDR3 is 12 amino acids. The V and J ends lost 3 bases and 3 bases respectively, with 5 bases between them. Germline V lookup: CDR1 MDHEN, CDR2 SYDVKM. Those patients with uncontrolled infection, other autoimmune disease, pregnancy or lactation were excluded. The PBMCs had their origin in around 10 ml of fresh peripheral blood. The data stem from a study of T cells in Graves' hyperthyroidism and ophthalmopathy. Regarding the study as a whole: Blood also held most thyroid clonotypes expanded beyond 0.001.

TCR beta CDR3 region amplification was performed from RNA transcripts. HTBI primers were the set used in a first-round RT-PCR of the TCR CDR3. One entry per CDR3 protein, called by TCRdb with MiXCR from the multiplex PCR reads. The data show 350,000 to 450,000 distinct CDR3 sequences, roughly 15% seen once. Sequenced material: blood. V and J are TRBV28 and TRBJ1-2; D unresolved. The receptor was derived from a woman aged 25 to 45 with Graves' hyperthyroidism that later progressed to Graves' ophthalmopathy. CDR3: CASSLADYGYTF. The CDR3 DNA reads TGTGCCAGCAGTTTGGCAGACTATGGCTACACCTTC.